This T cell receptor (beta chain) is from a study of graft-versus-host responses after intestinal transplantation. Turning to the study itself: For two to four years after anti-thymocyte globulin induction, all recipients took tacrolimus and steroids.

Graft tissue was processed to release intraepithelial and lamina propria lymphocytes. Findings of the study overall: Detected in recipient marrow were GvH clones, some of which were first observed in ileum or blood. Researchers found peak circulating GvH clone levels linked to early post-transplant HvG declines.

The CDR3 extends over 15 amino acids. Germline lookup yields CDR1 SGHRS and CDR2 YFSETQ. V gave up 5 bases and J gave up 2 bases, with 17 bases separating them. A word on this clone: The antigen is undetermined.

This table comes from immunoSEQ multiplex PCR, and its TCRdb copy is limited to in-frame clones, with some not included. The sample shows about 9,600 clones, roughly 90% of them seen only once. This clonotype originated in a human patient who received an intestinal transplant, so some T cells may come from the graft donor. The sequencing here drew on ileum tissue, taken around 24 months after intestinal transplantation. This sequence joins TRBV5-1 and TRBJ2-7; no definite D call. The CDR3 loop reads CASSYSGQIAYEQYF. CDR3 nucleotides: TGCGCCAGCAGTTACTCCGGTCAGATAGCCTACGAGCAGTACTTC.